One TCR beta chain is described in this entry. J lost 2 bases, V lost 4 bases, and 3 bases had no gene match. The CDR3 is made up of 15 amino acids. CDR1 is SGHDN and CDR2 is FVKESK in the germline V gene. Researchers ran the assay at a deep level. This table comes from immunoSEQ multiplex PCR, and its TCRdb copy is limited to in-frame clones, with some not included. Here the sample spans some 510,000 clones, more than 65% being singletons. This specimen belongs to a study of shared clonotypes between healthy human individuals. The V gene is TRBV14, the J gene TRBJ2-3; 10 bases map to TRBD2. This clonotype was obtained from a woman aged 40 to 49 in good health. Some clones in this sample may be carry-over from other donors' samples. Input material: PBMCs. The CDR3 sequence is CASSPGLAPTDTQYF. The CDR3 DNA sequence: TGTGCCAGCAGCCCGGGACTAGCGCCCACAGATACGCAGTATTTT.